This passage covers 2 T cell receptor beta chains from one sample sequenced in a study of blood T cell repertoires in COVID-19. The assay was immunoSEQ multiplex PCR, and TCRdb's table has in-frame clones only and misses some. The data contain approximately 120,000 clones, 92% of them singletons. Sequenced material: peripheral blood. Receptors were obtained from a middle-aged man with COVID-19, enrolled during active disease.

This chain joins TRBV5-8 and TRBJ1-2; D unclear. CDR1 and CDR2 from the germline V gene are SGHTS and YDEGEE. This CDR3 is 14 amino acids long. V was cut by 2 bases and J by 3 bases, with 11 bases left in between. The CDR3 coding sequence is TGTGCCAGCAGCTTTGGAGGATCCGACTATGGCTACACCTTC. The encoded protein is CASSFGGSDYGYTF.

The table lists this clone with a few counts. The chain has TRBV30 and TRBJ2-1, with D perhaps TRBD1 (5 bases). CDR3 size: 12 residues. The V gene lost 4 bases and the J gene lost 7 bases, with 11 bases spanning the gap. CDR1 is GTSNPN and CDR2 is SVGIG in the germline V gene (reference sequence). The CDR3: CAWKLAGNEQFF. The DNA for the CDR3 is TGTGCCTGGAAGCTCGCAGGGAATGAGCAGTTCTTC.